What follows is one TCR beta chain and its context. Profiling relied on immunoSEQ multiplex PCR, and the TCRdb table lists in-frame clones only, not all of them. The table records 90,000 to 95,000 clones, 70% to 90% of them present only once. Germline lookup yields CDR1 LNHDA and CDR2 SQIVND (reference sequence). J was trimmed by 7 bases and V by 5 bases; bases with no gene match: 5. The CDR3 consists of 13 residues. This specimen belongs to a study of OX40 agonist ivuxolimab in advanced cancers. Collection of blood occurred at baseline, at cycle 4 day 1, and at cycle 7 day 1. Sequenced material: CD4+ or CD8+ T cells sorted from blood, taken in a trial of the OX40 agonist ivuxolimab. The chain recombines TRBV19 with TRBJ1-5; TRBD1 aligns across 7 bases. The TCR originated in an adult with an advanced solid tumor such as melanoma, head and neck, liver or kidney cancer. CDR3 loop: CASSEGARQPQHF. The CDR3 nucleotides read TGTGCCAGTAGTGAGGGGGCGAGGCAGCCCCAGCATTTT.